This is a list of T cell receptor beta chains from one sample in a study of blood T cell repertoires in COVID-19. Generated by immunoSEQ multiplex PCR, the TCRdb table keeps only in-frame clones and is missing some. The data contain approximately 90,000 clones, 80% to 90% of them seen just once; the ten biggest clones take up 1% to 1.5%. Sequenced input: peripheral blood. The origin of the receptors is a man older than 75 with active or convalescent COVID-19. The CDR3 runs from the conserved cysteine through the conserved F or W. The order of the fields is J gene, clone size, V gene, D gene, CDR3 DNA, CDR3 protein. A D gene is named only where the DNA matches it firmly. Some rows mark clone size as missing; the rest say once, few, many or name a class of expanded clone.

>TRBJ1-5|-|TRBV15|TRBD1
TGTGCCACCAGCAGATCCCGGGACAGGGGGATTCAGCCCCAGCATTTT
CATSRSRDRGIQPQHF
>TRBJ2-5|few|TRBV7-3|-
TGTGCCAGCAGCTTGAGGCCAGGGGTTGAGGAGACCCAGTACTTC
CASSLRPGVEETQYF
>TRBJ2-1|-|TRBV7-2|TRBD2
TGTGCCAGCAGCGCAAGACTAGCTGGGTTCTTC
CASSARLAGFF
>TRBJ2-5|-|TRBV4-3|TRBD1
TGCGCCAGCAGCCTAGACAGGGGACAAGAGACCCAGTACTTC
CASSLDRGQETQYF
>TRBJ1-6|-|TRBV7-8|-
TGTGCCAGCAGCTTATTCTCCCCAGGCCTTGGGAATTCACCCCTCCACTTT
CASSLFSPGLGNSPLHF
>TRBJ1-1|-|TRBV7-9|-
TGTGCCAGCAGCTTACTAGGCCAGATGAACACTGAAGCTTTCTTT
CASSLLGQMNTEAFF
>TRBJ2-7|-|TRBV11-2|TRBD2
TGTGCCAGCAGGGGACTATCAATCTACGAGCAGTACTTC
CASRGLSIYEQYF
>TRBJ2-7|few|TRBV3-1/TRBV3-2|TRBD2
TGTGCCAGCAGCCACGGACTAGCGGTCTACGAGCAGTACTTC
CASSHGLAVYEQYF
>TRBJ2-7|-|TRBV3-1/TRBV3-2|-
TGTGCCAGCAGCTCCGTAACCAGGGGAGTCTACGAGCAGTACTTC
CASSSVTRGVYEQYF
>TRBJ2-7|few|TRBV12-5|TRBD2
TGTGCTAGTGGACCACTTGGGGGGGTTGCCGAGCAGTACTTC
CASGPLGGVAEQYF
>TRBJ2-2|-|TRBV2|TRBD1
TGTGCCACCTCGACGGACAGGTCGAACACCGGGGAGCTGTTTTTT
CATSTDRSNTGELFF
>TRBJ2-1|-|TRBV19|-
TGTGCCAGTAGTTTCCCAGGTTTGGCTATCAATGAGCAGTTCTTC
CASSFPGLAINEQFF
>TRBJ1-1|-|TRBV2|-
TGTGCCAGCAGACGGGACACCGGTGAAGCTTTCTTT
CASRRDTGEAFF
>TRBJ1-6|-|TRBV4-1|-
TGCGCCAGCAGCCAGATCCTGTCGAGAAAGAATTCACCCCTCCACTTT
CASSQILSRKNSPLHF
>TRBJ2-7|-|TRBV14|TRBD1
TGTGCCAGCAGCCATCGCCGGGACAGCCCCTATGAGCAGTACTTC
CASSHRRDSPYEQYF
>TRBJ1-2|few|TRBV3-1/TRBV3-2|TRBD1
TGTGCCAGCAGCCGGGACAGCTATGGCTACACCTTC
CASSRDSYGYTF
>TRBJ1-5|-|TRBV19|TRBD1
TGTGCCAGTAGTACCCGGGACAGGGGGCTTTCCGAGCCCCAGCATTTT
CASSTRDRGLSEPQHF
>TRBJ2-1|-|TRBV7-9|-
TGTGCCAGCAGTGTTATTTCGGGGAATGAGCAGTTCTTC
CASSVISGNEQFF
>TRBJ1-2|-|TRBV10-3|-
TGTGCCATCAGTGAGTCGGCGGGTAACTATGGCTACACCTTC
CAISESAGNYGYTF
>TRBJ2-5|-|TRBV3-1/TRBV3-2|-
TGTGCCAGCAGCCAAGACGACGGGTCTTCGTACTTC
CASSQDDGSSYF
>TRBJ1-1|-|TRBV30|-
TGTGCCTGGAGTGTACTTGTTACTGAAGCTTTCTTT
CAWSVLVTEAFF
>TRBJ2-7|-|TRBV6-5|-
TGTGCCAGCAAAAGGACACCCGAGCACGAGCAGTACTTC
CASKRTPEHEQYF
>TRBJ1-2|few|TRBV5-1|-
TGCGCCAGCAGCTTGCCCCTCGACAGCGATGGCTACACCTTC
CASSLPLDSDGYTF
>TRBJ2-4|-|TRBV28|-
TGTGCCACCAGACCCGACAGGCACCTAGCCAAAAACATTCAGTACTTC
CATRPDRHLAKNIQYF
>TRBJ2-1|-|TRBV9|TRBD2
TGTGCCAGCAGCGCGCTAGCGGAAGATAACAATGAGCAGTTCTTC
CASSALAEDNNEQFF
>TRBJ1-3|-|TRBV7-2|-
TGTGCCAGCAGCCCCCGGTGGGGAAACACCATATATTTT
CASSPRWGNTIYF
>TRBJ2-1|-|TRBV14|TRBD2
TGTGCCAGCAGCCAAGTAATTTTAATCGGACTAGCGGGAGCCGGTAATGAGCAGTTCTTC
CASSQVILIGLAGAGNEQFF
>TRBJ2-1|-|TRBV6-2/TRBV6-3|TRBD2
TGTGCCAGCAGTTACGGACTAGCGGGAGGACCTAGGGATGAGCAGTTCTTC
CASSYGLAGGPRDEQFF
>TRBJ2-1|few|TRBV7-2|-
TGTGCCAGCAGCCCGAGGGGGAGCTCCTACAATGAGCAGTTCTTC
CASSPRGSSYNEQFF
>TRBJ2-7|-|TRBV11-2|TRBD1
TGTGCCAGCAGCTTAGTCGCCGGGACAGGGATGTACGAGCAGTACTTC
CASSLVAGTGMYEQYF